This T cell receptor (beta chain) was sequenced during a study of graft-versus-host responses after intestinal transplantation. Study overall: Anti-thymocyte globulin served as induction for all recipients, who then took tacrolimus and steroids for about three years.

Libraries were prepared by immunoSEQ multiplex PCR; TCRdb keeps only in-frame clonotypes and omits some of them. The table lists fewer than 130,000 clones, 85% to 95% of them singletons, with 0.4% to 0.55% in the top ten. Comment on this clone: Its antigen is unknown.

Trimming left V 3 bases short and J 6 bases short, with 11 bases between. Germline CDR1 is SGHNT and CDR2 is YYREEE (reference sequence). The CDR3 spans 13 residues. Study-level findings and limits: Allografts of patients with graft-donor T cell macrochimerism showed high graft-versus-host to host-versus-graft clone ratios. Recipient bone marrow held GvH clones, some seen earlier in ileum or blood. Early after transplant, HvG clones declined as circulating GvH clones peaked.

Source: unstimulated CD8+ T cells sorted from spleen or lymph node cells, taken before intestinal transplant. The TCR originated in a human donor who received an intestinal transplant. This sequence joins TRBV5-4 and TRBJ2-3, with D possibly being TRBD2 (6 bases). The CDR3 loop is CASSSTRWDTQYF. The CDR3 bases are TGTGCCAGCAGCTCGACTAGGTGGGATACGCAGTATTTT.